A single sample is the source of the 17 T cell receptor beta chains below, sequenced in a study of T cell responses to AZD1222 COVID-19 vaccine (dated by TCRdb to 2020 to 2022). Reading the label with the study, this specimen's time point is: baseline before first vaccination. The library relied on the immunoSEQ multiplex PCR assay. Sourced from immuneACCESS, this table was stored by TCRdb with only in-frame sequences that have V and J called. A share of the clones is absent; for the studies checked, an unresolved V gene accounts for under half, and the remainder has no known explanation. Across this sample there are some 150,000 clones, with 89% seen only once. The ten top clones hold about 3% of the sample. Here the sequenced sample was peripheral blood, taken on day 0 of AZD1222 vaccination. These TCRs come from an adult in good health.

V and J are TRBV5-1 and TRBJ1-2; 8 nucleotides align to TRBD1. This CDR3 spans 14 amino acids. Germline CDR1 reads SGHRS; CDR2 reads YFSETQ. The J segment lost 6 bases and the V segment lost 0 bases, leaving 4 bases of the junction unmatched. The CDR3 spells CASSLGSGGNGYTF. DNA of the CDR3: TGCGCCAGCAGCTTGGGTTCAGGGGGCAATGGCTACACCTTC. Full variable domain (outside the CDR3, taken from reference TRBV5-1 and TRBJ1-2): KAGVTQTPRYLIKTRGQQVTLSCSPISGHRSVSWYQQTPGQGLQFLFEYFSETQRNKGNFPGRFSGRQFSNSRSEMNVSTLELGDSALYLCASSLGSGGNGYTFGSGTRLTVV.

This clone was seen a handful of times. The CDR3 DNA follows: TGTGCCAGCAGCCTATGGACAGGGAGGAACACTGAAGCTTTCTTT. As protein: CASSLWTGRNTEAFF. The chain employs TRBV7-6 and TRBJ1-1, with TRBD1 matching 8 bases. CDR3 length: 15 amino acids. The V and J ends lost 5 bases and 1 base, in that order; junction bases with no gene match: 6. The germline V gene has CDR1 SGHVS and CDR2 FNYEAQ. The entire variable domain, with the rest obtained from reference TRBV7-6 and TRBJ1-1, is as follows: GAGVSQSPRYKVTKRGQDVALRCDPISGHVSLYWYRQALGQGPEFLTYFNYEAQQDKSGLPNDRFSAERPEGSISTLTIQRTEQRDSAMYRCASSLWTGRNTEAFFGQGTRLTVV.

The J gene is TRBJ1-1, the V gene TRBV6-5; no clear D gene. Germline V lookup: CDR1 MNHEY, CDR2 SVGAGI. V shed 5 bases and J shed 5 bases, with 12 bases lying between them. The length of the CDR3 is 13 residues. In DNA form, the CDR3 reads TGTGCCAGCAGTAATTGGGCGAGGACTGAAGCTTTCTTT. Its translation: CASSNWARTEAFF.

The gene calls are TRBV5-1 and TRBJ2-7; 8 bases align to TRBD2. With V trimmed by 5 bases and J by 0 bases, 4 bases remained unmatched. Germline V gene sequence: CDR1 SGHRS, CDR2 YFSETQ. The CDR3 is 14 residues long. CDR3 DNA sequence: TGCGCCAGCAGATGGACTAGCAGCTCCTACGAGCAGTACTTC. Translating gives CASRWTSSSYEQYF.

The genes are TRBV10-3 and TRBJ1-1; 7 bases match TRBD1. This CDR3 spans 15 amino acids. The germline CDR1 and CDR2 sequences are ENHRY and SYGVKD. Germline trimming cut 2 bases from V and 5 bases from J; bases unmatched to any gene: 8. The CDR3 region has the DNA TGTGCCATCAGTGAGGGAGGGGGCGTTGGAACTGAAGCTTTCTTT. Its protein is CAISEGGGVGTEAFF.

The rearrangement uses TRBV7-2 and TRBJ1-1, with a possible D match to TRBD1 (6 bases). There are 14 residues in the CDR3. V was clipped by 5 bases and J by 1 base, with 11 bases between them. Germline lookup yields CDR1 SGHTA and CDR2 FQGNSA. The CDR3 here is CASSIRQANTEAFF. The CDR3 bases are TGTGCCAGCAGCATAAGACAGGCGAACACTGAAGCTTTCTTT.

The CDR3 region is CASSARGGASGSFRDNEQFF. CDR3 nucleotides: TGTGCCAGCAGCGCCCGCGGTGGGGCTAGCGGGAGTTTCCGGGACAATGAGCAGTTCTTC. J is TRBJ2-1 and V is TRBV9; 10 bases align to TRBD2. The CDR3 totals 20 residues. Germline-derived CDR1 and CDR2 are SGDLS and YYNGEE. The junction had 20 bases not matched to a gene; V was cut back by 3 bases and J by 5 bases.

The rearrangement links TRBV7-9 to TRBJ2-1; D not certain. The V and J ends lost 5 bases and 3 bases respectively, with 8 bases between them. This CDR3 is built from 13 residues. The germline gives CDR1 SEHNR, CDR2 FQNEAQ (reference sequence). CDR3 amino acids: CASSPNDYNEQFF. The CDR3 DNA reads TGTGCCAGCAGCCCCAACGACTACAATGAGCAGTTCTTC.

The gene calls are TRBV19 and TRBJ2-7; TRBD1 aligns across 9 bases. Unmatched junction bases numbered 5, after V lost 3 bases and J lost 2 bases. Germline CDR1 and CDR2: LNHDA and SQIVND (reference sequence). The CDR3 consists of 15 residues. The CDR3 nucleotides are TGTGCCAGTAGTATGGGGGGGACAGGGACCTACGAGCAGTACTTC. Amino acids: CASSMGGTGTYEQYF.

The sample holds a few counts of this clone. This chain joins TRBV6-5 and TRBJ1-6, with a weak D call TRBD1 (5 bases). Germline V gene data show CDR1 as MNHEY and CDR2 as SVGAGI. V lost 7 bases, J lost 11 bases, and 18 bases lay in between. The CDR3 loop spans 14 amino acids. The DNA of the CDR3 is TGTGCCAGCAATCAGGGTCGCCCAGGGACACCCCTCCACTTT. Translating it yields CASNQGRPGTPLHF.

The CDR3 sequence is CASSLAPGARETQYF. The CDR3 nucleotides read TGCGCCAGCAGCTTGGCGCCCGGGGCGCGGGAGACCCAGTACTTC. J is TRBJ2-5 and V is TRBV5-1; D may match TRBD1 or TRBD2 (5 bases each). Germline CDR1 and CDR2: SGHRS and YFSETQ. CDR3 length: 15 amino acids. V gave up 0 bases and J gave up 5 bases, with 14 bases separating them. Together with reference TRBV5-1 and TRBJ2-5, the CDR3 gives the full variable domain: KAGVTQTPRYLIKTRGQQVTLSCSPISGHRSVSWYQQTPGQGLQFLFEYFSETQRNKGNFPGRFSGRQFSNSRSEMNVSTLELGDSALYLCASSLAPGARETQYFGPGTRLLVL.

V gene TRBV5-8 combines with J gene TRBJ2-3; no definite D call. Germline V CDR1 and CDR2: SGHTS, YDEGEE. V shed 3 bases and J shed 9 bases, with 14 bases lying between them. This CDR3 has 13 residues. CDR3: CASSSSPAATQYF. The CDR3 region has the DNA TGTGCCAGCAGCTCCTCCCCCGCCGCGACGCAGTATTTT.

The rearrangement uses TRBV7-2 and TRBJ1-1, with TRBD1 matching 8 bases. V lost 4 bases and J lost 8; bases outside the gene matches: 9. The CDR3 is made up of 14 amino acids. CDR1 SGHTA and CDR2 FQGNSA come from the germline V gene. CDR3 nucleotides: TGTGCCAGCAGCTCGCGGACAGGGCCAAGAGAAGCTTTCTTT. It codes for CASSSRTGPREAFF.

This chain links TRBV21-1 with TRBJ2-7. TRBV21-1 is deemed a pseudogene. The CDR3 has 10 residues. The CDR3 here is CANPTYEQYF. Written as DNA, the CDR3 is TGTGCCAACCCGACCTACGAGCAGTACTTC.

V is TRBV21-1 and J is TRBJ2-7. TRBV21-1 is a known pseudogene. This CDR3 is built from 16 residues. The CDR3 coding sequence is TGTGCCAGCAGCAAAGAAGGGCATTATATCTCCTACGAGCAGTACTTC. Translation gives CASSKEGHYISYEQYF.

This clone appeared a few times. The chain recombines TRBV12-3 or TRBV12-4 with TRBJ1-2; no clear D gene. CDR3 length equals 12 residues. Trimming removed 4 bases from V and 8 bases from J, with 11 bases in between. The CDR3 reads CASSSGLRGYTF. The CDR3 bases are TGTGCCAGCAGTTCCGGTTTGCGGGGCTACACCTTC.

The chain couples TRBV19 to TRBJ2-7, with D perhaps matching TRBD1 (6 bases). This CDR3 comprises 14 residues. Germline V gene data show CDR1 as LNHDA and CDR2 as SQIVND (reference sequence). V was trimmed by 0 bases and J by 4 bases, leaving 10 bases between them. The CDR3 coding sequence is TGTGCCAGTAGTATAGATCGGACAGCTTACGAGCAGTACTTC. It yields the protein CASSIDRTAYEQYF.